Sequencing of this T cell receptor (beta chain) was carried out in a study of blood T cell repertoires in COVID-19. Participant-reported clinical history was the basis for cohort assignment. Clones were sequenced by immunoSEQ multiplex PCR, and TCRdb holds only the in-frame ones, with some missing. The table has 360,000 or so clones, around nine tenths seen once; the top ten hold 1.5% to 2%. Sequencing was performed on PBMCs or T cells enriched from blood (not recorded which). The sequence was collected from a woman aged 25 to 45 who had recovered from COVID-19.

The CDR3, as DNA: TGTGCCAGCAGTTTAATCTACGGGACAGGTGACAGCAATCAGCCCCAGCATTTT. It specifies CASSLIYGTGDSNQPQHF. The chain joins TRBV27 to TRBJ1-5; 8 bases align to TRBD1. Germline values: CDR1 MNHEY, CDR2 SMNVEV (reference sequence). CDR3 size: 18 residues. Losses at the gene ends were 2 bases for V and 1 base for J; bases not matched to a gene: 10.